This T cell receptor beta chain was sequenced in a study of T cell repertoires in enteric fever (dated by TCRdb to 2016 to 2019). Regarding the study in general: The Salmonella-specific repertoire of circulating effector CD4+ T cells was reconstructed from volunteers who had been experimentally challenged with Salmonella Typhi or Paratyphi A. Mass cytometry was used to identify circulating effector CD4+ T cells responding to Salmonella infection. T cell staining, including ex vivo staining, was performed with tetramers loaded with CdtB(105-125) peptide variants (SP110Y, ST110H). Live fluorescence barcoding was joined in the study by mass cytometry, by T cell receptor sequencing and by unbiased single-cell cloning. Overall results and qualifications from the work: Accumulation of T cells not cross-reacting between serovars appeared to be driven by single amino acid variations in the immunodominant proteins CdtB and PhoN. The study pinpointed HlyE and CdtB as immunodominant T cell antigens specific to S. Typhi and S. Paratyphi A. Among the expanded clonotypes were cross-reactive responses to distantly related Salmonella serovars as well as clones that recognized antigens unique to S. Typhi or S. Paratyphi A.

V drops 3 bases and J drops 1 base, leaving 7 bases in between. Including cysteine and phenylalanine, the CDR3 has 13 amino acids. The entry retains the CDR3 DNA only, 39 bases that are in frame from base 1. CDR1 and CDR2 are read off the germline V gene as SGHRS and YFSETQ. About this clonotype itself: Its antigen target is currently unknown. Base qualities are not recorded, but no much larger clone differs from it by a single base.

Sequencing was performed on an Illumina MiSeq. The raw public reads went through TCRdb reprocessing: fastp at Q25, MiXCR clone calling, in-frame beta chains kept. Rows with a matching CDR3 protein are joined into one entry that keeps the most common DNA and genes. The sample has approximately 1,400 distinct CDR3 sequences on record, about 35% of them singletons. Approximately 19% of the sample is held by the ten biggest clonotypes. The sequenced sample was CCR7- CD38- CD4+ T cells from PBMCs. This clonotype was obtained from a human donor with Salmonella enteric fever, either typhoid or paratyphoid (not recorded which). The chain is encoded by TRBV5-1 joined to TRBJ2-5; matching of 6 bases hints at TRBD1 as the D gene. In nucleotide form, the sequence is TGCGCCAGCAGCTGGACAGTCCAAGAGACCCAGTACTTC. The translation is CASSWTVQETQYF.